This T cell receptor (beta chain) was found in a study of CD8 T cells in Susac syndrome. After extraction with the RNeasy kit, about 0.45 to 1 ug of the RNA was reverse transcribed using random hexamers. The TCR beta CDR3 was amplified by immunoSEQ multiplex PCR across 54 Vbeta, 13 Jbeta. TCRdb independently ran MiXCR on the immunoSEQ multiplex PCR reads; one entry per CDR3 protein. The table has approximately 230,000 distinct CDR3 sequences, about 93% seen once; the top ten hold 0.055% to 0.075%. The CDR3 contains 15 residues. CDR1 SGDLS and CDR2 YYNGEE come from the germline V gene. Trimming removed 3 bases from V and 2 bases from J; junction bases left unmatched: 4. Sequencing targeted TCR beta in blood CD8+ and CD4+ T cells. The multiple sclerosis controls, all treatment-naive patients, had relapsing-remitting disease that was stable or active. The authors negatively isolated CD8+ and CD4+ T cells and FACS-enriched TEMRA cells.

The receptor's source is a human donor with multiple sclerosis. The sequencing input was CD4+ T cells from PBMCs. The V gene is TRBV9, the J gene TRBJ1-5, with TRBD1 matching 8 bases. The CDR3 loop is CASSGTGNGNQPQHF. The CDR3 DNA sequence: TGTGCCAGCAGCGGGACAGGGAATGGCAATCAGCCCCAGCATTTT.